The 4 T cell receptor beta chains listed next were all sequenced from one sample in a study of blood T cell repertoires in COVID-19. Clones were sequenced by immunoSEQ multiplex PCR, and TCRdb holds only the in-frame ones, with some missing. The profile covers some 16,000 clones, with 82% appearing a single time and about 23% taken by the ten largest. Sequenced material: peripheral blood. The receptors derive from a man older than 75 with active or convalescent COVID-19.

The V and J genes are TRBV29-1 and TRBJ1-2, with 7 bases identical to TRBD1. V gave up 6 bases and J gave up 2 bases; unmatched junction bases: 6. Per germline, CDR1 SQVTM and CDR2 ANQGSEA. The CDR3 extends over 13 amino acids. CDR3: CSVTQGGNYGYTF. CDR3 bases: TGCAGCGTAACCCAGGGGGGCAACTATGGCTACACCTTC.

This chain joins TRBV5-1 and TRBJ1-2; no clear D gene. This CDR3 is 12 amino acids long. The V and J ends lost 3 bases and 6 bases respectively, with 9 bases between them. Germline CDR1 SGHRS, CDR2 YFSETQ. The CDR3 coding sequence is TGCGCCAGCAGCTGGAAGGGAGATGGCTACACCTTC. It encodes CASSWKGDGYTF.

The chain has TRBV5-1 and TRBJ1-3; TRBD1 is a possible D gene (5 bases). The CDR3 extends over 15 amino acids. Trimming took 3 bases from V and 2 from J, leaving 12 bases between them. Germline V lookup: CDR1 SGHRS, CDR2 YFSETQ. The CDR3 sequence is CASSSTSGAGNTIYF. As DNA, the CDR3 is TGCGCCAGCAGCTCGACTTCGGGGGCTGGAAACACCATATATTTT. The entire variable domain, with the rest obtained from reference TRBV5-1 and TRBJ1-3, is as follows: KAGVTQTPRYLIKTRGQQVTLSCSPISGHRSVSWYQQTPGQGLQFLFEYFSETQRNKGNFPGRFSGRQFSNSRSEMNVSTLELGDSALYLCASSSTSGAGNTIYFGEGSWLTVV.

The chain recombines TRBV19 with TRBJ1-2; the match to TRBD1 covers 10 bases. The CDR3 runs 16 residues. With 7 bases clipped from V and 6 bases from J, the junction kept 14 bases outside the gene matches. Germline values: CDR1 LNHDA, CDR2 SQIVND (reference sequence). CDR3 in amino acids: CASKATGQGGFDGYTF. The CDR3 DNA follows: TGTGCCAGTAAAGCAACCGGACAGGGGGGATTCGATGGCTACACCTTC.